This T cell receptor delta chain emerged from a study of γδ T cells in repeated Plasmodium falciparum infection. General study findings and limits: Donors in Mali lived in a small rural village, largely one ethnic group.

Bulk repertoires came from Vgamma9/Vdelta2+ or Vdelta2-negative gammadelta T cells flow-sorted from PBMC. TCRdb reanalysed the multiplex PCR reads with CATT. Of approximately 50,000 delta-chain clones listed, roughly 2% are singletons. V lost 8 bases and J lost 9; bases outside the gene matches: 15. This CDR3 is 15 amino acids long. Germline V gene data show CDR1 as GEAIGNYY and CDR2 as EKD. The sample holds a few counts of this clone. Its target is not known. TCRdb's entry gives the protein of a much larger clone, which mismatches this DNA's translation at residue 4, likely from a read error; the protein reported here is translated from the DNA.

What was sequenced was gamma-delta T cells from blood. This TCR was recovered from a pool of human donors (malaria-infected and uninfected, not separated). The genes are TRDV2 and TRDJ2, with TRDD3 matching 9 bases. The J gene, left out of TCRdb, was set here by checking the DNA against germline. CDR3 nucleotides: TGTGCCTTTATTGAACTGGGGGAGCCTTCTTCACAACTCTTCTTT. It specifies CAFIELGEPSSQLFF.